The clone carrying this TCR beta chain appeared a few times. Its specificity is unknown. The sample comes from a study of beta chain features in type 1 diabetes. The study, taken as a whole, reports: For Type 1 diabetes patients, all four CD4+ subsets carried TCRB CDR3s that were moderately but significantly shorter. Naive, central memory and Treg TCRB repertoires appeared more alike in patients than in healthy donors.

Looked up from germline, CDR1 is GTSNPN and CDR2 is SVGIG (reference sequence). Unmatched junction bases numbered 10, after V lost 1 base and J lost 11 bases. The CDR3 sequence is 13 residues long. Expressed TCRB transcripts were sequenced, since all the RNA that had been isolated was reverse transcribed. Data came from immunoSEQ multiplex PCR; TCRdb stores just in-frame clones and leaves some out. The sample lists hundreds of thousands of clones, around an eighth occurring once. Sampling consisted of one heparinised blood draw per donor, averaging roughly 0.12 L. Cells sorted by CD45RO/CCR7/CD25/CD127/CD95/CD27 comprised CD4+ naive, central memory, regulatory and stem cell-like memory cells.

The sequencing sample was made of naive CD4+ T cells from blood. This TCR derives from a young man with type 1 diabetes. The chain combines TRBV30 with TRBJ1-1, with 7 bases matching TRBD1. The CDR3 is CAWSGPGQDDAFF. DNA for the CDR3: TGTGCCTGGAGTGGACCCGGACAGGACGACGCTTTCTTT.